This TCR beta chain was obtained from a study of control samples from healthy donors and cancer patients. The data were produced by immunoSEQ multiplex PCR, yet TCRdb's version contains in-frame clones alone and is incomplete. The profile shows some 160,000 clones, 75% to 90% of them singletons. Germline CDR1 SNHLY, CDR2 FYNNEI. This CDR3 is 12 amino acids long. Trimming took off 7 bases at V and 0 bases at J, with 4 bases between the two ends. The chain has TRBV2 and TRBJ2-1; D remains ambiguous. This TCR was recovered from a man younger than 40 in good health. Material: blood. DNA for the CDR3: TGTGCCAGCACGGTCTCCTACAATGAGCAGTTCTTC. Amino acid sequence: CASTVSYNEQFF.